This TCR beta chain was captured by sequencing in a study of shared clonotypes between healthy human individuals. Each cell subset's genomic DNA was divided evenly among several immunoSEQ plates. Original handling: With immunoSEQ giving junction-only sequences and no quality scores, filtering differed. Sequencing used immunoSEQ multiplex PCR; TCRdb keeps in-frame clones, though not all of them. The V and J calls and clone size are taken from that table; D and trimming were inferred from the DNA. The sample records roughly 1.4 million clones, approximately 98.5% being singletons. Study results and caveats: Between four donors, naive CD4 clonotypes were shared at a level of about 5%.

The V gene's germline CDR1 is SGHRS and CDR2 YFSETQ. V lost 3 bases, J lost 2 bases, and 9 bases stayed unmatched. The CDR3 has 17 residues. Worth noting for this clone: Its target is unknown.

The specimen was naive CD4+ T cells sorted from blood. Described subset: CD45RA+ positively selected. This TCR was recovered from a man aged 25 to 45 in good health. The V call is TRBV5-1, the J call TRBJ2-1; 9 bases line up with TRBD2. The CDR3 region is CASSSWPTSGAYNEQFF. The CDR3 DNA is TGCGCCAGCAGCTCTTGGCCGACTAGCGGTGCCTACAATGAGCAGTTCTTC.